Listed below are T cell receptor beta chains from one sample, sequenced in a study of cytomegalovirus exposure and HLA in healthy donors. Data came from immunoSEQ multiplex PCR; TCRdb stores just in-frame clones and leaves some out. Of tens of thousands of clones listed, approximately 95% are singletons. The sample taken for sequencing was PBMCs. The receptors were gathered from a man between 18 and 35 years old in good health and CMV-seronegative. Both conserved end residues are part of each CDR3. Fields, in order: clone size, V gene, D gene, J gene, CDR3 DNA, CDR3 protein. D genes are given only for firm matches. A clone size is listed for some rows: how often the clone was seen (once, few, many), or a class if it is expanded.

abundance: NA
v_gene: TRBV7-8
d_gene: TRBD1
j_gene: TRBJ2-7
CDR3nt: TGTGCCAGCAGCTTAGGGAGGACAGGGGCCCACGAGCAGTACTTC
CDR3aa: CASSLGRTGAHEQYF

abundance: NA
v_gene: TRBV5-1
d_gene: NA
j_gene: TRBJ1-1
CDR3nt: TGCGCCAGCAGCTTCCAGTTAAACACTGAAGCTTTCTTT
CDR3aa: CASSFQLNTEAFF

abundance: NA
v_gene: TRBV10-3
d_gene: TRBD1
j_gene: TRBJ1-5
CDR3nt: TGTGCCATCAGCACACCTACAGGGGGCGCGACCTATCAGCCCCAGCATTTT
CDR3aa: CAISTPTGGATYQPQHF

abundance: NA
v_gene: TRBV19
d_gene: TRBD1
j_gene: TRBJ2-7
CDR3nt: TGTGCCAGTAGTAGGACAGGAGATTTCTACGAGCAGTACTTC
CDR3aa: CASSRTGDFYEQYF

abundance: NA
v_gene: TRBV5-5
d_gene: NA
j_gene: TRBJ2-7
CDR3nt: TGTGCCAGCAGCTTTTTTCGAGGAGAGCAGTACTTC
CDR3aa: CASSFFRGEQYF

abundance: NA
v_gene: TRBV29-1
d_gene: NA
j_gene: TRBJ1-1
CDR3nt: TGCAGCGTTGTCGGGGGTGCGGACACTGAAGCTTTCTTT
CDR3aa: CSVVGGADTEAFF

abundance: NA
v_gene: TRBV6-1
d_gene: NA
j_gene: TRBJ2-6
CDR3nt: TGTGCCCTTTCGCGTCCGGGAGGGGCCAACGTCCTGACTTTC
CDR3aa: CALSRPGGANVLTF

abundance: NA
v_gene: TRBV5-1
d_gene: NA
j_gene: TRBJ1-1
CDR3nt: TGCGCCAGCAGGATGACAGAGAACACTGAAGCTTTCTTT
CDR3aa: CASRMTENTEAFF

abundance: NA
v_gene: TRBV14
d_gene: TRBD1
j_gene: TRBJ2-1
CDR3nt: TGTGCCAGCAGCCAAGAATACGGGTGGGACAGATCGAACTTGAATGAGCAGTTCTTC
CDR3aa: CASSQEYGWDRSNLNEQFF

abundance: NA
v_gene: TRBV6-1
d_gene: NA
j_gene: TRBJ1-2
CDR3nt: TGTGCCAGCAGTGAACGGAAAGGAGCCTCTGGCGGCTACACCTTC
CDR3aa: CASSERKGASGGYTF

abundance: NA
v_gene: TRBV19
d_gene: TRBD2
j_gene: TRBJ2-2
CDR3nt: TGTGCCAGTAAAACGCGGGGGGGCTTGGGGGAGCTGTTTTTT
CDR3aa: CASKTRGGLGELFF

abundance: NA
v_gene: TRBV2
d_gene: TRBD1
j_gene: TRBJ1-3
CDR3nt: TGTGCCAGCACCTGGGGACAGGGAAGTGGAAACACCATATATTTT
CDR3aa: CASTWGQGSGNTIYF

abundance: NA
v_gene: TRBV13
d_gene: TRBD2
j_gene: TRBJ2-2
CDR3nt: TGTGCCAGCAGCCTTATAGCGGGGAACACCGGGGAGCTGTTTTTT
CDR3aa: CASSLIAGNTGELFF

abundance: NA
v_gene: TRBV6-4
d_gene: NA
j_gene: TRBJ2-1
CDR3nt: TGTGCCAGCAGTGACTCCTCCCAGGCTGAGCAGTTCTTC
CDR3aa: CASSDSSQAEQFF

abundance: NA
v_gene: TRBV28
d_gene: NA
j_gene: TRBJ2-4
CDR3nt: TGTGCCAGCCTTACGTCAATCGGACAATCCAAAAACATTCAGTACTTC
CDR3aa: CASLTSIGQSKNIQYF

abundance: NA
v_gene: TRBV6-1
d_gene: NA
j_gene: TRBJ1-5
CDR3nt: TGTGCCAGTTTGCCTAATAGCAATCAGCCCCAGCATTTT
CDR3aa: CASLPNSNQPQHF

abundance: NA
v_gene: TRBV5-1
d_gene: TRBD1
j_gene: TRBJ1-4
CDR3nt: TGCGCCAGCAGGGAGACAGGGTCAACATCCGGCTATGAAAAACTGTTTTTT
CDR3aa: CASRETGSTSGYEKLFF

abundance: NA
v_gene: TRBV10-3
d_gene: TRBD1
j_gene: TRBJ2-1
CDR3nt: TGTGCCATCAATAACAGGGGCAATGAGCAGTTCTTC
CDR3aa: CAINNRGNEQFF

abundance: NA
v_gene: TRBV19
d_gene: NA
j_gene: TRBJ1-5
CDR3nt: TGTGCCAGTACCTGGGACACGGATAGCAATCAGCCCCAGCATTTT
CDR3aa: CASTWDTDSNQPQHF

abundance: NA
v_gene: TRBV5-4
d_gene: TRBD1
j_gene: TRBJ1-2
CDR3nt: TGTGCCAGCAGCCCCCGGACAGGGAACTATGGCTACACCTTC
CDR3aa: CASSPRTGNYGYTF

abundance: NA
v_gene: TRBV7-9
d_gene: NA
j_gene: TRBJ1-1
CDR3nt: TGTGCCAGCAGCTTAACGGGAACTGAAGCTTTCTTT
CDR3aa: CASSLTGTEAFF

abundance: NA
v_gene: TRBV27
d_gene: TRBD1
j_gene: TRBJ1-5
CDR3nt: TGTGCCAGCAGTTCAGACGCTACAGGGGGTTCGAGGAGCAATCAGCCCCAGCATTTT
CDR3aa: CASSSDATGGSRSNQPQHF

abundance: NA
v_gene: TRBV5-1
d_gene: NA
j_gene: TRBJ2-3
CDR3nt: TGCGCCAGCAGCTTGGCAGGGAAGGGGACAGATACGCAGTATTTT
CDR3aa: CASSLAGKGTDTQYF

abundance: NA
v_gene: TRBV4-2
d_gene: TRBD1
j_gene: TRBJ1-2
CDR3nt: TGTGCCAGCAGCCAGGACAGGGATTTTAACTATGGCTACACCTTC
CDR3aa: CASSQDRDFNYGYTF

abundance: once
v_gene: TRBV7-9
d_gene: NA
j_gene: TRBJ2-3
CDR3nt: TGTGCCAGCACCCTGACAGGGGAGGGGACAGATACGCAGTATTTT
CDR3aa: CASTLTGEGTDTQYF

abundance: NA
v_gene: TRBV30
d_gene: TRBD2
j_gene: TRBJ2-1
CDR3nt: TGTGCCTGGAGTCACCGTAGCGGGGGGGCAAGTGAGGAGCAGTTCTTC
CDR3aa: CAWSHRSGGASEEQFF

abundance: NA
v_gene: TRBV28
d_gene: TRBD2
j_gene: TRBJ2-1
CDR3nt: TGTGCCAGCAGTTCTAGCGGGGGGCGTTACAATGAGCAGTTCTTC
CDR3aa: CASSSSGGRYNEQFF

abundance: NA
v_gene: TRBV7-8
d_gene: NA
j_gene: TRBJ1-3
CDR3nt: TGTGCCAGCAGCTCGAGACTGAGCTCTGGAAACACCATATATTTT
CDR3aa: CASSSRLSSGNTIYF

abundance: NA
v_gene: TRBV19
d_gene: NA
j_gene: TRBJ2-1
CDR3nt: TGTGCCAGTAGTATAGATCGTGGGCGTAGGTTTTCAAATGAGCAGTTCTTC
CDR3aa: CASSIDRGRRFSNEQFF

abundance: NA
v_gene: TRBV27
d_gene: TRBD1
j_gene: TRBJ1-1
CDR3nt: TGTGCCAGCAGTAGCTTAGGGACAGGGATGAACACTGAAGCTTTCTTT
CDR3aa: CASSSLGTGMNTEAFF

abundance: NA
v_gene: TRBV4-3
d_gene: NA
j_gene: TRBJ1-1
CDR3nt: TGCGCCAGCAGCCAAGATCTAAGTACCACTGAAGCTTTCTTT
CDR3aa: CASSQDLSTTEAFF

abundance: NA
v_gene: TRBV6-1
d_gene: NA
j_gene: TRBJ1-4
CDR3nt: TGTGCCAGCAGTGGGGGGCGAACAACTAATGAAAAACTGTTTTTT
CDR3aa: CASSGGRTTNEKLFF

abundance: NA
v_gene: TRBV19
d_gene: NA
j_gene: TRBJ2-1
CDR3nt: TGTGCCAGTAGTGCCGGCCAGGGGTCAGGGAATGAGCAGTTCTTC
CDR3aa: CASSAGQGSGNEQFF

abundance: NA
v_gene: TRBV9
d_gene: TRBD1
j_gene: TRBJ2-2
CDR3nt: TGTGCCAGCAGCGTAGGTGTGACAGGGGGCGTGAACACCGGGGAGCTGTTTTTT
CDR3aa: CASSVGVTGGVNTGELFF

abundance: NA
v_gene: TRBV30
d_gene: NA
j_gene: TRBJ2-3
CDR3nt: TGTGCCGGAATAAGGCGGGGTGCCACAGATACGCAGTATTTT
CDR3aa: CAGIRRGATDTQYF

abundance: NA
v_gene: TRBV19
d_gene: NA
j_gene: TRBJ2-5
CDR3nt: TGTGCCAGTAGTCCTCCTTCCCTGACCCAGTACTTC
CDR3aa: CASSPPSLTQYF

abundance: NA
v_gene: TRBV5-6
d_gene: NA
j_gene: TRBJ2-1
CDR3nt: TGTGCCAGCACCCGATTCGTTCAGGTCTACAATGAGCAGTTCTTC
CDR3aa: CASTRFVQVYNEQFF

abundance: NA
v_gene: TRBV7-3
d_gene: NA
j_gene: TRBJ1-1
CDR3nt: TGTGCCAGCAGCCTAGACAGTATGAACACTGAAGCTTTCTTT
CDR3aa: CASSLDSMNTEAFF

abundance: NA
v_gene: TRBV30
d_gene: NA
j_gene: TRBJ2-5
CDR3nt: TGTGCCTGGAGTGTACGCCTAGGTGAGACCCAGTACTTC
CDR3aa: CAWSVRLGETQYF

abundance: NA
v_gene: TRBV7-3
d_gene: NA
j_gene: TRBJ2-1
CDR3nt: TGTGCCAGCAGCCCTTCCGACTTGGATGAGCAGTTCTTC
CDR3aa: CASSPSDLDEQFF

abundance: NA
v_gene: TRBV5-4
d_gene: TRBD1
j_gene: TRBJ1-4
CDR3nt: TGTGCCAGCAGCGTACAGGGGCCAACTAATGAAAAACTGTTTTTT
CDR3aa: CASSVQGPTNEKLFF

abundance: NA
v_gene: TRBV30
d_gene: TRBD1
j_gene: TRBJ1-2
CDR3nt: TGTGCCTGGCGACAGGGACGTGGTGGCTACACCTTC
CDR3aa: CAWRQGRGGYTF

abundance: NA
v_gene: TRBV7-9
d_gene: NA
j_gene: TRBJ2-2
CDR3nt: TGTGCCAGCAGTATAACAGGGAAATCCCACACCGGGGAGCTGTTTTTT
CDR3aa: CASSITGKSHTGELFF

abundance: NA
v_gene: TRBV30
d_gene: NA
j_gene: TRBJ1-6
CDR3nt: TGTGCCTGGAGTGTACAGAATTCACCCCTCCACTTT
CDR3aa: CAWSVQNSPLHF

abundance: NA
v_gene: TRBV5-1
d_gene: TRBD1
j_gene: TRBJ1-1
CDR3nt: TGCGCCAGCAGCTGGGGTGGACAGGGGAACACTGAAGCTTTCTTT
CDR3aa: CASSWGGQGNTEAFF

abundance: NA
v_gene: TRBV7-2
d_gene: TRBD1
j_gene: TRBJ2-7
CDR3nt: TGTGCCAGCAGCCGGACAGGTACCTACGAGCAGTACTTC
CDR3aa: CASSRTGTYEQYF

abundance: NA
v_gene: TRBV7-2
d_gene: NA
j_gene: TRBJ2-2
CDR3nt: TGTGCCAGCAGCTCGTCCCAGGGTGGGGCGACCGGGGAGCTGTTTTTT
CDR3aa: CASSSSQGGATGELFF

abundance: NA
v_gene: TRBV30
d_gene: TRBD1
j_gene: TRBJ2-2
CDR3nt: TGTGCCTGGGTCCAGGGGGCCGGGGAGCTGTTTTTT
CDR3aa: CAWVQGAGELFF

abundance: NA
v_gene: TRBV30
d_gene: NA
j_gene: TRBJ1-1
CDR3nt: TGTGCCTGGAGTCTCGGACAGGAAGCTTTCTTT
CDR3aa: CAWSLGQEAFF

abundance: NA
v_gene: TRBV27
d_gene: TRBD1
j_gene: TRBJ2-5
CDR3nt: TGTGCCAGCAGTTCCCATGCAAGGGGGCAGGAGACCCAGTACTTC
CDR3aa: CASSSHARGQETQYF

abundance: NA
v_gene: TRBV5-1
d_gene: NA
j_gene: TRBJ1-2
CDR3nt: TGCGCCAGCAGCCCCTTCGACGGGGAGGCGCTCAACTATGGCTACACCTTC
CDR3aa: CASSPFDGEALNYGYTF

abundance: NA
v_gene: TRBV27
d_gene: NA
j_gene: TRBJ1-1
CDR3nt: TGTGCCAGCAGTCCATACCTATCCCAGGGTGGGACTTTCTTT
CDR3aa: CASSPYLSQGGTFF

abundance: NA
v_gene: TRBV19
d_gene: NA
j_gene: TRBJ2-5
CDR3nt: TGTGCCAGTAGTCCGCGGGACAGCATCCAAGAGACCCAGTACTTC
CDR3aa: CASSPRDSIQETQYF

abundance: once
v_gene: TRBV7-2
d_gene: NA
j_gene: TRBJ2-3
CDR3nt: TGTGCCAGCAGCGGAGGGGGCACAGATACGCAGTATTTT
CDR3aa: CASSGGGTDTQYF

abundance: NA
v_gene: TRBV29-1
d_gene: NA
j_gene: TRBJ2-1
CDR3nt: TGCAGCGTTTCCAGGGTCAGCTCCGGCAATGAGCAGTTCTTC
CDR3aa: CSVSRVSSGNEQFF